The sequence of this TCR beta chain was determined in a study of somatic reversion in DOCK8 deficiency (dated by TCRdb to 2020 to 2022). Turning to the overall study: In the study, T cell receptor beta repertoires were compared across three groups: DOCK8-deficient patients, DOCK8-revertant patients and healthy volunteers. The DOCK8-deficient patients included in the study had been previously reported. The study investigated how somatic reversion of pathogenic DOCK8 variants alters lymphocyte differentiation and function in DOCK8 deficiency.

The sample holds a few counts of this clonotype. Its antigen is currently not known. The sample holds no much larger clone one base away, and base qualities are not on file. The healthy control blood was obtained from volunteer donors, who were supplied by blood services in Australia and France. Genomic DNA for TCR repertoire analysis was extracted from whole blood samples or from PBMCs. General findings and caveats noted by the study authors: The methods did not specify, sample by sample, whether the source material for each sample was whole blood or PBMCs.

CDR1 SGHTS and CDR2 YDEGEE were looked up in the germline V gene. The CDR3 contains 14 residues, cysteine and phenylalanine counted. Only the CDR3 DNA stays, 42 bases, in frame from base 1. The junction shows trimming of 0 bases on V and 4 bases on J, plus 11 bases between the germline ends. Library creation used multiplex PCR. Using EuroClonality-NGS primers, the TRB libraries were generated through a one-step amplicon PCR run on around 95 ng genomic DNA. Sequencing of the TRB amplicons was carried out on Illumina MiSeq instruments using 2 x 250 bp version 2 chemistry. The paper's data handling went like this. Primary TRB sequence analysis and V(D)J annotation were performed with IMGT/HighV-QUEST. Repertoire diversity and composition were evaluated with VDJtools after removing nonfunctional clones and downsampling for comparisons between samples. TCRdb redid the processing of the public reads, applying fastp at Q25 and MiXCR, and retained in-frame beta chains. A single entry per CDR3 protein holds the most common genes and DNA from its merged rows. TCRdb, not the original authors, processed these V and J calls. The sample table records several thousand distinct CDR3 sequences; 20% to 25% of these occur just once. Approximately 9.1% of the sample rests with the top ten.

The clonotype comes from a human donor in good health. The chain is encoded by TRBV5-8 joined to TRBJ2-7, with TRBD1 perhaps the D gene, on 5 matching bases. The sample was peripheral blood. The nucleotide sequence reads as follows: TGTGCCAGCAGCTTGGTGGGGCTCTCTTACGAGCAGTACTTC. Its translation reads: CASSLVGLSYEQYF.